A selection of T cell receptor beta chains follows, all from one sample in a study of cytotoxic CD8 clonotypes in ibrutinib-treated CLL. Profiled with immunoSEQ multiplex PCR; TCRdb holds only in-frame clones, not every one. The profile shows more than 70,000 clones, 70% to 80% of them singletons. Sequenced here: PBMCs, sampled after 12 months of ibrutinib treatment. Receptors originate from a human donor with chronic lymphocytic leukemia. Both conserved end residues are part of each CDR3. D genes are given only for firm matches. Size tells how often a clone was seen (once, few, many) or the class of an expanded clone, and some rows leave it out.

clone size,D gene,V gene,J gene,CDR3 DNA,CDR3 protein
.,.,TRBV25-1,TRBJ2-6,TGTGCCAGCAGTGGGAGGCAATCCCGCTCTGGGGCCAACGTCCTGACTTTC,CASSGRQSRSGANVLTF
.,.,TRBV28,TRBJ2-7,TGTGCCAGCAGTCCTCCGGACCGTACCGGGCAGTACTTC,CASSPPDRTGQYF
.,TRBD1,TRBV18,TRBJ1-5,TGTGCCAGCTCACCAGGGCAGGGGGGGACAAATCAGCCCCAGCATTTT,CASSPGQGGTNQPQHF
.,.,TRBV28,TRBJ2-5,TGTGCCAGCAGCCAGTTGGGTGTCAGGGTTGAGACCCAGTACTTC,CASSQLGVRVETQYF
.,TRBD1,TRBV5-1,TRBJ2-7,TGCGCCAGCAGCTGGGCCCCGGGACAGGGCTACGAGCAGTACTTC,CASSWAPGQGYEQYF
.,.,TRBV18,TRBJ2-3,TGTGCCAGCTCACCAGCCGGGGGGCGCGAGGGCACAGATACGCAGTATTTT,CASSPAGGREGTDTQYF
.,.,TRBV9,TRBJ2-6,TGTGCCAGCAGCGTGGCACAGGCCTCATCCTCTGGGGCCAACGTCCTGACTTTC,CASSVAQASSSGANVLTF
.,.,TRBV7-8,TRBJ1-4,TGTGCCAGCAGCTTAGGTGGTGAAAAACTGTTTTTT,CASSLGGEKLFF
.,TRBD1,TRBV2,TRBJ1-5,TGTGCCAGCAAGCTCGGACAGGGAATTCAGCCCCAGCATTTT,CASKLGQGIQPQHF
.,.,TRBV28,TRBJ1-1,TGTGCCAGCGGGGTGAACACTGAAGCTTTCTTT,CASGVNTEAFF
.,.,TRBV19,TRBJ2-5,TGTGCCAGTAGTATAGATAGAGCAGCACAGACCCAGTACTTC,CASSIDRAAQTQYF
.,TRBD2,TRBV7-3,TRBJ2-1,TGTGCCAGCAGCTTAAATCCCAGCGGGAGTGGAAATGAGCAGTTCTTC,CASSLNPSGSGNEQFF
few,.,TRBV7-9,TRBJ2-5,TGTGCCAGCAGCTTAGCAAGGGACCAACAGTACTTC,CASSLARDQQYF
few,.,TRBV9,TRBJ1-2,TGTGCCAGCAGCGTACACCAGGCTGGCTATGGCTACACCTTC,CASSVHQAGYGYTF
.,.,TRBV6-5,TRBJ2-5,TGTGCCAGCAGTTACGGCGGGGTCCAAGAGACCCAGTACTTC,CASSYGGVQETQYF
.,TRBD1,TRBV7-9,TRBJ2-7,TGTGCCAGCAGCTTAGGCGGGACAGGTCCAAACGAGCAGTACTTC,CASSLGGTGPNEQYF